These 9 T cell receptor beta chains share one sample of origin, sequenced in a study of cytomegalovirus exposure and HLA in healthy donors. Researchers ran the PCR with 60 Vbeta and 13 Jbeta primers. Data came from immunoSEQ multiplex PCR; TCRdb stores just in-frame clones and leaves some out. The sample shows more than 120,000 clones, over 65% of them seen only once. The specimen was PBMCs. The source of these receptors is a male donor in good health and CMV-seronegative.

V usage is TRBV11-3 and J usage is TRBJ2-1; 11 bases map to TRBD1. The germline CDR1 and CDR2 sequences are SGHNT and YENEEA. The ends lost 0 bases at V and 7 bases at J; junction bases unmatched: 8. The CDR3 sequence is 17 residues long. The CDR3 sequence is CASSLESGTGGLNEQFF. The CDR3 DNA reads TGTGCCAGCAGCTTAGAGTCCGGGACAGGGGGTCTTAATGAGCAGTTCTTC.

This chain connects TRBV5-1 to TRBJ2-5, with 8 nucleotides matching TRBD2. The last part of the DNA fits TRBJ2-7 better; the J call may be wrong. The CDR3 consists of 16 residues. The germline gives CDR1 SGHRS, CDR2 YFSETQ. The CDR3 nucleotides are TGCGCCAGCAGCTTGGGCGGGGGGCAGGGCACCTACGAGCAGTACTTC. Translating it yields CASSLGGGQGTYEQYF.

The count of this clone is one. CDR3 coding DNA: TGTGCCACCAGCAGAAAGGACATTAACACTGAAGCTTTCTTT. Protein: CATSRKDINTEAFF. The chain recombines TRBV15 with TRBJ1-1, with D possibly being TRBD1 (5 bases). Germline V gene lookup returns CDR1 LNHNV and CDR2 YYDKDF (reference sequence). Trimming stripped 2 bases from V and 2 bases from J, with 9 bases between. The CDR3 extends over 14 amino acids.

The chain is built from TRBV6-5 and TRBJ2-3; unclear D gene. The CDR3 has 13 residues. Germline CDR1 reads MNHEY; CDR2 reads SVGAGI. Trimming removed 6 bases at V and 4 bases at J, with 11 bases between. In DNA, the CDR3 is TGTGCCAGCAGAGTTAGTTCGGCAGATACGCAGTATTTT. Amino acids: CASRVSSADTQYF.

The V call is TRBV7-9, the J call TRBJ2-5, with D perhaps TRBD2 (6 bases). CDR3 length: 15 amino acids. Per the germline V gene, CDR1 is SEHNR and CDR2 is FQNEAQ (reference sequence). The V end was cut by 5 bases, the J end by 5 bases, with 18 bases between. CDR3: CASSPIAAGAETQYF. The CDR3 nucleotides read TGTGCCAGCAGCCCAATAGCGGCAGGCGCGGAGACCCAGTACTTC.

In this sample, this clone turned up a few times. V is TRBV2 and J is TRBJ1-1; D remains unclear. Trimming pared 6 bases from V and 1 base from J, leaving 9 bases between. The CDR3 has 13 amino acids. Germline-derived CDR1 and CDR2 are SNHLY and FYNNEI. For the CDR3, the DNA is TGTGCCAGCAGGGCTGAGGGGAACACTGAAGCTTTCTTT. Amino acid sequence: CASRAEGNTEAFF. Filled out from reference TRBV2 and TRBJ1-1, the complete variable domain reads EPEVTQTPSHQVTQMGQEVILRCVPISNHLYFYWYRQILGQKVEFLVSFYNNEISEKSEIFDDQFSVERPDGSNFTLKIRSTKLEDSAMYFCASRAEGNTEAFFGQGTRLTVV.

The chain links TRBV29-1 to TRBJ2-7; maybe TRBD1 (7 bases). Trimming left V 4 bases short and J 6 bases short, with 16 bases between. The CDR3 runs to 13 residues. Germline loops: CDR1 SQVTM, CDR2 ANQGSEA. CDR3 sequence: CSVARDQGVEQYF. CDR3 nucleotides: TGCAGCGTTGCGCGGGACCAGGGGGTCGAGCAGTACTTC.

The V gene is TRBV9, the J gene TRBJ2-1; 8 bases line up with TRBD1. The V segment lost 3 bases and the J segment 4 bases; nucleotides outside the gene matches: 6. The CDR3 covers 15 residues. Germline CDR1 reads SGDLS; CDR2 reads YYNGEE. For the CDR3, the DNA is TGTGCCAGCAGCGGTACAGGGGGTGGATACAATGAGCAGTTCTTC. It specifies CASSGTGGGYNEQFF. The full variable domain, rest sourced from reference TRBV9 and TRBJ2-1, is DSGVTQTPKHLITATGQRVTLRCSPRSGDLSVYWYQQSLDQGLQFLIQYYNGEERAKGNILERFSAQQFPDLHSELNLSSLELGDSALYFCASSGTGGGYNEQFFGPGTRLTVL.

This clone was counted only a few times. The chain combines TRBV4-3 with TRBJ1-1; TRBD1 aligns across 8 bases. This CDR3 has 15 residues. V lost 3 bases, J lost 4 bases, and 7 bases stayed unmatched. Germline CDR1 and CDR2: LGHNA and YSLEER. The CDR3 DNA reads as TGCGCCAGCAGCCAGAAGGACAGGGAGGGCACTGAAGCTTTCTTT. It translates to CASSQKDREGTEAFF.